The next 6 T cell receptor beta chains were all read from a single sample in a study of cytomegalovirus exposure and HLA in healthy donors. The PCR ran on 60 Vbeta and 13 Jbeta primers. This table comes from immunoSEQ multiplex PCR, and its TCRdb copy is limited to in-frame clones, with some not included. The sample data list about 53,000 clones. Sequenced material: PBMCs. These receptors were collected from a man in his late teens or twenties in good health and CMV-seropositive.

The chain joins TRBV2 to TRBJ2-7; D possibly corresponds to TRBD1 (5 bases). Trimming took 0 bases from V and 0 from J, leaving 15 bases between them. The length of the CDR3 is 17 residues. In germline, CDR1 is SNHLY, CDR2 FYNNEI. Here the CDR3 reads CASSEALGHFISYEQYF. In DNA form, the CDR3 reads TGTGCCAGCAGTGAAGCGCTGGGGCATTTCATCTCCTACGAGCAGTACTTC.

This chain uses TRBV2 with TRBJ1-2, with TRBD1 identical over 7 bases. V was clipped by 4 bases and J by 5 bases; unmatched bases: 10. There are 15 residues in the CDR3. Germline lookup yields CDR1 SNHLY and CDR2 FYNNEI. The CDR3 region has the DNA TGTGCCAGCAGTGTAGCACAGGGGCCCAGGTATGGCTACACCTTC. This gives the protein CASSVAQGPRYGYTF.

The chain carries TRBV7-2 and TRBJ2-1; possible D gene TRBD2, 6 bases. This CDR3 is built from 19 residues. From germline, CDR1 is SGHTA and CDR2 FQGNSA. Trimming removed 1 base from V and 7 bases from J, with 26 bases in between. The CDR3: CASSLVFSPLASLGNEQFF. CDR3 nucleotide sequence: TGTGCCAGCAGCTTAGTGTTTTCCCCGCTAGCGTCCCTCGGTAATGAGCAGTTCTTC.

The chain recombines TRBV15 with TRBJ2-7; 9 nucleotides align to TRBD1. Unmatched junction bases numbered 10, after V lost 6 bases and J lost 4 bases. The CDR3 covers 15 residues. Germline-derived CDR1 and CDR2 are LNHNV and YYDKDF (reference sequence). The CDR3 here is CATSKPGQGMYEQYF. DNA for the CDR3: TGTGCCACCAGTAAACCGGGACAGGGTATGTACGAGCAGTACTTC.

This sequence joins TRBV7-6 and TRBJ2-7; a weak D match, TRBD2 (5 bases). The germline V and J ends were trimmed by 4 bases and 3 bases, with 13 bases remaining between them. CDR1 is SGHVS, CDR2 FNYEAQ, per germline. There are 14 residues in the CDR3. The DNA for the CDR3 is TGTGCCAGCAGCTCTCGACTCCGGGGCTACGAGCAGTACTTC. This codes for CASSSRLRGYEQYF.

CDR3 DNA sequence: TGTGCCAGACAGGGGAACACTGAAGCTTTCTTT. Its translation: CARQGNTEAFF. The chain links TRBV2 to TRBJ1-1; D possibly corresponds to TRBD1 (6 bases). Germline assignment: CDR1 SNHLY and CDR2 FYNNEI. V dropped 9 bases and J dropped 1 base, with 6 bases sitting between them. The CDR3 consists of 11 residues.